In its sample, the clone carrying this TCR beta chain was seen once. The antigen remains undetermined. It was on clinical symptoms, serum thyroxine, TRAb, thyroid ultrasound and orbital computed tomography that diagnosis relied. Looked up from germline, CDR1 is SGHRS and CDR2 is YFSETQ. The J segment lost 5 bases and the V segment lost 1 base, leaving 4 bases of the junction unmatched. There are 14 residues in the CDR3. This sample was taken from a study of Graves' ophthalmopathy and Graves' hyperthyroidism. Whole-study results and caveats: Most clonotypes expanded in thyroid above 0.001 frequency were present in blood too.

The authors amplified TCR beta CDR3 regions from RNA transcripts. HTBI-primed RT-PCR formed the first round, and a multiplex PCR formed the second. One entry per CDR3 protein, called by TCRdb with MiXCR from the multiplex PCR reads. The sample consists of 560,000 or so distinct CDR3 sequences, approximately 37% of them appearing once. The chain employs TRBV5-1 and TRBJ1-2; TRBD1 aligns across 8 bases. The sequence was obtained from an adult man with Graves' hyperthyroidism. The sequencing sample was made of peripheral blood or thyroid tissue (not recorded which). CDR3 coding DNA: TGCGCCAGCAGCTTGTCTAGGACAGGGTATGGCTACACCTTC. This encodes CASSLSRTGYGYTF. Combining the CDR3 with reference TRBV5-1 and TRBJ1-2 gives the whole variable domain KAGVTQTPRYLIKTRGQQVTLSCSPISGHRSVSWYQQTPGQGLQFLFEYFSETQRNKGNFPGRFSGRQFSNSRSEMNVSTLELGDSALYLCASSLSRTGYGYTFGSGTRLTVV.